This TCR beta chain was profiled in a study of technical replicates of blood from several donors. The table came from immunoSEQ multiplex PCR; TCRdb's copy has only in-frame clones and leaves some out. This table has 76,000 or so clones, about 91% appearing once. This CDR3 comprises 16 residues. Germline V gene lookup returns CDR1 SGHNT and CDR2 YENEEA. The junction had 2 bases not matched to a gene; V was cut back by 1 base and J by 0 bases. V and J are TRBV11-3 and TRBJ2-2, with 7 nucleotides matching TRBD2. The receptor was isolated from a human donor in good health. Sequenced sample: T cells isolated from PBMCs. The CDR3 protein is CASSLVGGANTGELFF. Written as DNA, the CDR3 is TGTGCCAGCAGCTTAGTGGGAGGGGCGAACACCGGGGAGCTGTTTTTT.